The entry that follows covers one T cell receptor (beta chain) sequence. This sample is drawn from a study of long-term antiretroviral therapy in people with HIV. Germline V CDR1 and CDR2: SGHVS, FQNEAQ. CDR3 length equals 15 residues. The V and J ends lost 5 bases and 0 bases respectively, with 10 bases between them. Sequencing used immunoSEQ v3.0 at survey level. Produced via immunoSEQ multiplex PCR; TCRdb's table is partial and in-frame only. Found here are about 28,000 clones, around four fifths of them singletons; the top ten hold about 9.3%. The sequencing used unsorted PBMCs, collected 1.5 years before starting antiretroviral therapy. This rearrangement joins TRBV7-8 to TRBJ1-4; unclear D gene. The receptor's source is a man between 18 and 29 years old with HIV. In DNA, the CDR3 is TGTGCCAGCAGCCGTTTCATCTCAACTAATGAAAAACTGTTTTTT. Residues: CASSRFISTNEKLFF.